This TCR beta chain comes out of a study of fetal regulatory T cell absence and autoimmunity (dated by TCRdb to about 2017). Concerning the study at large: Autoimmunity of the exocrine pancreas was seen in the IPEX patients even though clinical diabetes was absent.

Genomic DNA obtained from frozen pancreas tissue was processed for repertoire sequencing. The DNeasy Blood and Tissue Kit was used to extract about 2-3.3 ug of genomic DNA from either umbilical cord blood or frozen pancreas. Overall results and qualifications from the work: Compared with cord blood, the pancreas TCR compartment showed significant oligoclonal enrichment, and some top clones were enriched more than 100-fold. TRB gene family usage was found to be broadly similar between cord blood and pancreas and to resemble published neonatal and adult repertoires. The oligoclonal enrichment was interpreted as support for antigen-driven autoimmunity occurring in the pancreas before birth in IPEX syndrome.

The germline V gene encodes CDR1 LNHDA and CDR2 SQIVND (reference sequence). Spanning cysteine to phenylalanine, the CDR3 consists of 16 amino acids. Only the CDR3 DNA is retained, 48 bases long and in frame from the first base. Trimming costs V 2 bases and J 4 bases, and their ends lie 12 bases apart. With respect to this clone: Its antigen target is currently unknown. Nothing much larger sits one base from this clone, and base qualities are not available.

On the immunoSEQ human TCRbeta survey platform, TCRbeta CDR3 regions were amplified and barcoded with a two-step multiplex PCR. Sequencing of the libraries was done on Illumina instruments, and IgH was sequenced in parallel from the same samples. In the paper's pipeline: To remove PCR and sequencing errors, raw reads were filtered against the IMGT V, D, J definitions and then binned using a nearest-neighbor algorithm. A clone was defined as an identical nucleotide sequence, and differential abundance between tissues was tested with a Fisher exact test for each clone using a pFDR threshold of p<0.01. A minimum inclusion filter of 10 in either sample excluded clones with frequencies too low for statistical inference. The immunoSEQ Analyzer was used for pairwise clonal comparisons, while IMGT tools were used to assess gene family usage. TCRdb holds this immuneACCESS table with in-frame rearrangements only. Some clones are missing; in checked studies, unresolved V genes explain under half, and the rest has no known cause. V, J and clone size derive from that table, while D and trimming were established from the DNA sequence. This sample is represented by about 95,000 clones; 60% to 80% of them were singletons. Jointly, the top ten make up approximately 1.9% of the sample.

Sequencing input: pancreas tissue. The chain is made from TRBV19 and TRBJ1-6, with the D segment identity uncertain. This clonotype originated in a male donor with IPEX syndrome. The CDR3 reads as follows: CASSINSLPYNSPLHF. At the DNA level, the sequence is TGTGCCAGTAGTATAAACAGCCTTCCTTATAATTCACCCCTCCACTTT.